The clone carrying this T cell receptor (beta chain) came up many times. The antigen is undetermined. Looked up from germline, CDR1 is SEHNR and CDR2 is FQNEAQ (reference sequence). Trimming removed 8 bases at V and 1 base at J, with 14 bases between. The CDR3 loop spans 14 amino acids. Molecular barcoding with unique molecular identifiers was used for the TCRbeta library. TCRdb used MiXCR to reprocess the PCR reads, holding one entry per CDR3 protein. Here the sample spans hundreds of thousands of distinct CDR3 sequences, about 7.3% being singletons. The record originates from a study of T-cell reconstitution after alpha-beta-depleted transplantation in children. Whole-study findings and limits: T-cell numbers and diversity one year post-transplant derived largely from freshly generated T cells.

The sequencing here drew on peripheral blood, taken 360 days after TCRalphabeta/CD19-depleted stem cell transplant. The chain has TRBV7-9 and TRBJ1-2, with D possibly being TRBD1 (6 bases). The receptor comes from a female patient aged 2 to 10 who had a stem cell transplant for Fanconi anemia, so the T cells may come from the graft donor. This CDR3 is CASYPQGFNYGYTF. In nucleotides, the CDR3 is TGTGCCAGCTACCCCCAGGGGTTTAACTATGGCTACACCTTC.